Each of the 22 T cell receptor beta chains below was sequenced from the same sample in a study of CD8+CD57+ T cells in acquired aplastic anemia. Genomic DNA templated the TCR beta VDJ and CDR3 profiling. Each CDR3 protein gets one entry after TCRdb re-called the reads with MiXCR. The sample consists of about 400,000 distinct CDR3 sequences, 55% to 75% of them appearing once. Material for sequencing was sorted CD4+, CD8+, or CD8+CD57+ T cells (not recorded which) from PBMCs. The receptor source for this set is a human donor in good health, serving as a control.

This clonotype was recorded only once. A read error is likely, as this CDR3 ends without the conserved phenylalanine or tryptophan. Because the CDR3's place on the DNA is in doubt, the DNA is left out and the CDR3 is given as listed by TCRdb. V usage is TRBV7-2 and J usage is TRBJ2-1. Looked up from germline, CDR1 is SGHTA and CDR2 is FQGNSA. The CDR3 region is 13 residues in length, termini included. The CDR3 loop is CASNRSTYEEYFG.

The chain carries TRBV5-1 and TRBJ2-7; 7 bases are shared with TRBD1. CDR3 length equals 15 residues. Looked up from germline, CDR1 is SGHRS and CDR2 is YFSETQ. The V gene end was trimmed by 0 bases and the J gene end by 5 bases; junction bases not matched to a gene: 8. In nucleotides, the CDR3 is TGCGCCAGCAGCTTGGAGCCAGGGGGTTACCACGAGCAGTACTTC. Its translation is CASSLEPGGYHEQYF.

V and J are TRBV6-1 and TRBJ2-7, with TRBD2 identical over 11 bases. J lost 3 bases, V lost 8 bases, and 0 bases had no gene match. The CDR3 totals 12 residues. Germline V gene lookup returns CDR1 MNHNS and CDR2 SASEGT. CDR3 nucleotides: TGTGCCAGCGGACTAGCGGGCTACGAGCAGTACGTC. It yields the protein CASGLAGYEQYV.

The rearrangement uses TRBV12-3 or TRBV12-4 and TRBJ2-3; the match to TRBD2 covers 8 bases. This CDR3 has 15 amino acids. Trimming cost V 6 bases and J 2 bases; bases outside gene matches: 7. The CDR3: CASRNSGIITDTQYF. Here the CDR3 DNA reads TGTGCCAGCAGAAATAGCGGGATTATCACAGATACGCAGTATTTT.

Regarding this clonotype: No conserved phenylalanine or tryptophan is present at the end of the CDR3, so a read error is the likely explanation. It is unclear where the CDR3 begins or ends on the DNA, so no DNA is shown, and the CDR3 is as TCRdb lists it. CDR3 residues: CAIRGGDLATHEKLFFV. V and J are TRBV10-3 and TRBJ1-1; the DNA was not used to check the table's D call, TRBD1. Germline CDR1 and CDR2: ENHRY and SYGVKD. The CDR3 has 17 amino acids, counting both end residues.

This clonotype was counted many times. The chain combines TRBV5-6 with TRBJ1-4; 9 nucleotides line up with TRBD1. The CDR3 is made up of 15 amino acids. J was trimmed by 8 bases and V by 5 bases; bases with no gene match: 10. Germline CDR1 is SGHDT and CDR2 is YYEEEE. The CDR3 nucleotides are TGTGCCAGCAGGCTACTACAGGGGGCAGGGGAAAAACTGTTTTTT. It encodes CASRLLQGAGEKLFF. Complete variable domain (other parts from reference TRBV5-6 and TRBJ1-4): DAGVTQSPTHLIKTRGQQVTLRCSPKSGHDTVSWYQQALGQGPQFIFQYYEEEERQRGNFPDRFSGHQFPNYSSELNVNALLLGDSALYLCASRLLQGAGEKLFFGSGTQLSVL.

This sequence joins TRBV19 and TRBJ2-7; 8 bases fit TRBD2. The germline CDR1 and CDR2 sequences are LNHDA and SQIVND (reference sequence). Germline trimming cut 9 bases from V and 3 bases from J; bases unmatched to any gene: 10. This CDR3 has 14 residues. The CDR3 sequence: CASSVSGGGYEQYF. The CDR3 DNA follows: TGTGCCAGCAGTGTAAGCGGGGGTGGCTACGAGCAGTACTTC.

Concerning this clonotype itself: One junction end does not reproduce the germline sequence, and a read error may be involved. This chain uses TRBV7-9 with TRBJ2-2, with a weak D call TRBD1 (6 bases). Germline CDR1 reads SEHNR; CDR2 reads FQNEAQ (reference sequence). The CDR3 runs 14 residues. CDR3 nucleotide sequence: TGCGCCAGCAGCCAGGGTACAGGGAACGGGGAGCTGTTTTTT. It encodes CASSQGTGNGELFF.

This clonotype was counted between two and nine times. A much larger clone sits a single nucleotide away, making a read error possible. The chain is built from TRBV20-1 and TRBJ1-3; the D is unclear. Germline values: CDR1 DFQATT, CDR2 SNEGSKA (reference sequence). Trimming stripped 5 bases from V and 0 bases from J, with 11 bases between. The CDR3 has 14 amino acids. CDR3 sequence: CSAGEGSSGNTIYF. The CDR3 DNA follows: TGCAGTGCTGGGGAGGGCAGCTCTGGAAACACCATATATTTT.

A remark on this clonotype: Sequence at one end of the junction differs from germline and may be a read error. The chain recombines TRBV19 with TRBJ1-6; D is unresolved. This CDR3 contains 14 residues. In germline, CDR1 is LNHDA, CDR2 SQIVND (reference sequence). Written as DNA, the CDR3 is TGTGCCAGTAGTACGGAACCATTATACTCCCCCCTCGACTTT. Encoded protein: CASSTEPLYSPLDF. Based on the CDR3 plus reference TRBV19 and TRBJ1-6, the full variable domain is DGGITQSPKYLFRKEGQNVTLSCEQNLNHDAMYWYRQDPGQGLRLIYYSQIVNDFQKGDIAEGYSVSREKKESFPLTVTSAQKNPTAFYLCASSTEPLYSPLDFGNGTRLTVT.

The chain links TRBV5-1 to TRBJ1-1, with a weak D call TRBD1 (6 bases). This CDR3 is 19 amino acids long. Germline V lookup: CDR1 SGHRS, CDR2 YFSETQ. Trimming pared 0 bases from V and 3 bases from J, leaving 24 bases between. The CDR3 loop is CASSLDGLGGRKGDTEAFF. The CDR3 DNA follows: TGCGCCAGCAGCTTGGACGGGTTGGGGGGGCGAAAAGGGGACACTGAAGCTTTCTTT.

Remarks on this clonotype: In this CDR3 the conserved last residue, phenylalanine or tryptophan, is missing, so a read error is likely. The chain links TRBV7-2 to TRBJ2-5; D not resolved. V dropped 6 bases and J dropped 8 bases, with 13 bases sitting between them. The germline V gene encodes CDR1 SGHTA and CDR2 FQGNSA. This CDR3 spans 12 amino acids. The CDR3 here is CASSFKFYTQYQ. DNA for the CDR3: TGTGCCAGCAGTTTTAAATTTTACACCCAGTACCAG.

This clonotype was counted a single time. The CDR3 ends on some other residue instead of the conserved phenylalanine or tryptophan, so this is likely a read error. The limits of the CDR3 on the DNA are not certain, so only TCRdb's listed CDR3 is given. The chain links TRBV7-2 to TRBJ2-7; TRBD2 reflects the table's D call only, with no check against the DNA. From germline, CDR1 is SGHTA and CDR2 FQGNSA. The CDR3 has 13 residues if both end residues are counted. CDR3 region: CASSRGGVYRKSI.

For this clonotype: A read error may account for a junction end that differs from germline. The gene calls are TRBV4-1 and TRBJ1-1; a weak D match, TRBD1 (6 bases). There are 13 residues in the CDR3. Germline CDR1 and CDR2: MGHRA and YSYEKL. Written as DNA, the CDR3 is TGTAGATCGGAGTCCGGGGGCAACACTGAAGCTTTCTTT. Translated, it gives CRSESGGNTEAFF.

This clonotype was detected once. The chain links TRBV7-8 to TRBJ2-2; D may be TRBD1 (5 bases). Trimming removed 6 bases at V and 13 bases at J, with 24 bases between. CDR3 size: 15 residues. Germline CDR1 is SGHVS and CDR2 is FQNEAQ. The CDR3 loop reads CASSWGRASPGGLFF. CDR3 coding DNA: TGTGCCAGCAGTTGGGGCAGGGCATCCCCCGGCGGGCTGTTTTTT.

This clonotype occurred many times. V usage is TRBV7-6 and J usage is TRBJ2-5, with 16 bases lining up with TRBD2. Germline V gene data show CDR1 as SGHVS and CDR2 as FNYEAQ. The CDR3 contains 17 residues. Unmatched junction bases numbered 8, after V lost 5 bases and J lost 5 bases. The DNA of the CDR3 is TGTGCCAGCAGCCGGACGGGACTAGCGGGGGGGCAGGAGACCCAGTACTTC. Residues: CASSRTGLAGGQETQYF.

This clonotype has only a few counts. Given a much more abundant clone one base away, this may be a read error. The chain is built from TRBV5-1 and TRBJ1-2, with D maybe TRBD1 (5 bases). This CDR3 has 14 residues. Trimming stripped 4 bases from V and 2 bases from J, with 12 bases between. Germline V lookup: CDR1 SGHRS, CDR2 YFSETQ. The CDR3 region is CASSRGPANYGYTF. The CDR3 nucleotides are TGCGCCAGCAGCCGGGGACCGGCAAACTATGGCTACACCTTC. Complete variable domain (other parts from reference TRBV5-1 and TRBJ1-2): KAGVTQTPRYLIKTRGQQVTLSCSPISGHRSVSWYQQTPGQGLQFLFEYFSETQRNKGNFPGRFSGRQFSNSRSEMNVSTLELGDSALYLCASSRGPANYGYTFGSGTRLTVV.

The CDR3 sequence is CSVEVLTGDGYTF. In DNA form, the CDR3 reads TGCAGCGTTGAAGTACTGACAGGGGATGGCTACACCTTC. The chain carries TRBV29-1 and TRBJ1-2; 8 bases are a match to TRBD1. Germline CDR1 SQVTM, CDR2 ANQGSEA. The length of the CDR3 is 13 residues. The V segment lost 1 base and the J segment 6 bases; nucleotides outside the gene matches: 4.

This clonotype was seen many times. The V and J genes are TRBV7-2 and TRBJ1-4, with D uncertain. The CDR3 is 15 amino acids. With 2 bases removed from V and 0 bases from J, the gap between germline ends came to 7 bases. The germline V gene has CDR1 SGHTA and CDR2 FQGNSA. CDR3 nucleotides: TGTGCCAGCAGCTTACTGCTGTCAACTAATGAAAAACTGTTTTTT. This sequence encodes CASSLLLSTNEKLFF.

V and J are TRBV9 and TRBJ1-3; D is ambiguous. CDR3 size: 14 residues. Germline assignment: CDR1 SGDLS and CDR2 YYNGEE. V was clipped by 4 bases and J by 2 bases, with 10 bases between them. CDR3 sequence reads: CASSPGTAGNTIYF. The CDR3 bases are TGTGCCAGCAGCCCCGGAACAGCTGGAAACACCATATATTTT.

In its sample, this clonotype was seen many times. The chain uses TRBV4-1 and TRBJ2-7, with a tentative D call TRBD1 (6 bases). The CDR3 is made up of 14 amino acids. CDR1 is MGHRA and CDR2 is YSYEKL in the germline V gene. Trimming shortened V by 1 base and J by 6 bases, and 13 bases separated the two germline ends. This CDR3 is CASSQADRQAEQYF. In nucleotides, the CDR3 is TGCGCCAGCAGCCAAGCCGATCGACAGGCCGAGCAGTACTTC.

The CDR3 region has the DNA TGCAGTGCGCCTTCCAGGGGACTCGACGAGCAGTACTTC. As protein: CSAPSRGLDEQYF. V gene TRBV20-1 combines with J gene TRBJ2-7; perhaps D is TRBD1 or TRBD2 (6 bases each). The V gene lost 6 bases and the J gene lost 5 bases, with 17 bases spanning the gap. The CDR3 loop spans 13 amino acids. Germline V gene lookup returns CDR1 DFQATT and CDR2 SNEGSKA (reference sequence).